The entry that follows covers one T cell receptor (beta chain) sequence. The record originates from a study of T-cell reconstitution after alpha-beta-depleted transplantation in children. Preparing the TCRbeta library involved the use of unique molecular identifiers. TCRdb reprocessed the PCR reads via MiXCR and lists one record per CDR3 protein. Of some 530,000 distinct CDR3 sequences listed, around 12% were seen once; the top ten hold under 7%. Trimming removed 7 bases at V and 1 base at J, with 9 bases between. The CDR3 is 13 residues long. The source of this sequence is a human donor who donated a stem cell graft to a child with combined immunodeficiency. The chain joins TRBV12-3 or TRBV12-4 to TRBJ2-3; D uncertain. The sequencing used PBMCs from the stem cell graft donor, collected from the stem cell graft. The CDR3 reads CASTTRGTDTQYF. The DNA for the CDR3 is TGTGCCAGCACAACAAGGGGCACAGATACGCAGTATTTT.